This T cell receptor beta chain was obtained from a study of T cell changes during pregnancy in multiple sclerosis (dated by TCRdb to the late 2010s). General notes on the study: In women with multiple sclerosis, the researchers looked at how the T cell repertoire shifted as pregnancy progressed.

The method was the immunoSEQ multiplex PCR assay. TCRdb retrieved this table from immuneACCESS and kept in-frame rearrangements only. Not all clones are present; in checked studies, unresolved V genes account for under half, and no reason is known for the remainder. The sample table shows about 20,000 clones, and more than 75% are seen once. The top ten clonotypes cover 7.5% to 10% of the sample. Inclusive of the bounding cysteine and phenylalanine, the CDR3 is 14 residues long. CDR3 DNA only is kept here, 42 bases in frame from base 1. CDR1 and CDR2 (MRHNA, SNTAGT) derive from the germline V gene. Between the V and J ends, shortened by 0 bases and 11 bases respectively, the junction contains 16 bases. Worth noting for this clone: Its antigen is currently not known. No much larger clone is present one base from it, and per-base qualities are unavailable.

Specimen: CD8+ T cells from peripheral blood mononuclear cells, collected after pregnancy. This TCR was recovered from a female donor with multiple sclerosis, enrolled in a pregnancy study. Recombination joined TRBV6-4 with TRBJ1-1; the D gene lacks a confident call. The DNA is as follows: TGTGCCAGCAGTGACTCCCCGGAGCGCCTGCCCGCTTTCTTT. Translated, this is CASSDSPERLPAFF.